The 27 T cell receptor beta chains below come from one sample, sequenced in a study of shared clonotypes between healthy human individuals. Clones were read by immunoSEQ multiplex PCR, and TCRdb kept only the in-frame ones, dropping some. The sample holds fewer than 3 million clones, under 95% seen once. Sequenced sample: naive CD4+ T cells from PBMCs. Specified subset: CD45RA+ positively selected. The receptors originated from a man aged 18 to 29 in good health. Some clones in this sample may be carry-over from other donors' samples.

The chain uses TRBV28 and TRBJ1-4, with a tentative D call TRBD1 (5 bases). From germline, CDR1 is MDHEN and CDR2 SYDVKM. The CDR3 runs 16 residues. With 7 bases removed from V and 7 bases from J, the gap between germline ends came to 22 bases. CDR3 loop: CASTGGDLLAGEKLFF. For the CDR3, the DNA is TGTGCCAGCACCGGGGGGGACCTATTAGCAGGTGAAAAACTGTTTTTT.

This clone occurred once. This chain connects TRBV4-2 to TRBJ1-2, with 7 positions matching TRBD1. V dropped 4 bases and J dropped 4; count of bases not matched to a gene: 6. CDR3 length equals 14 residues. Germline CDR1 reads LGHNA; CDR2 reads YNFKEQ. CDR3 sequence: CASSPQGQVYGYTF. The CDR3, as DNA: TGTGCCAGCAGCCCACAGGGGCAAGTCTATGGCTACACCTTC.

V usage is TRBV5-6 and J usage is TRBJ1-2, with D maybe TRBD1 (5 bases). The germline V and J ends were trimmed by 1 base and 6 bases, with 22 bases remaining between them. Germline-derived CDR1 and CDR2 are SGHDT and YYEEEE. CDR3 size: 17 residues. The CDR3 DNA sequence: TGTGCCAGCAGCTTGAATGGGGGTGGCTGGGGTGATGATGGCTACACCTTC. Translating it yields CASSLNGGGWGDDGYTF.

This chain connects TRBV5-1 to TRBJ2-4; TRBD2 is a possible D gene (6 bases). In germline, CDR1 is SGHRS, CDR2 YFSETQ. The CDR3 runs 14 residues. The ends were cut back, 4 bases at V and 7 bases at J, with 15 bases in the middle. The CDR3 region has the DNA TGCGCCAGCAGCCCACGGGACCGGGGGAACATTCAGTACTTC. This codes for CASSPRDRGNIQYF. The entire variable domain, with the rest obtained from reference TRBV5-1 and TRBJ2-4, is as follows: KAGVTQTPRYLIKTRGQQVTLSCSPISGHRSVSWYQQTPGQGLQFLFEYFSETQRNKGNFPGRFSGRQFSNSRSEMNVSTLELGDSALYLCASSPRDRGNIQYFGAGTRLSVL.

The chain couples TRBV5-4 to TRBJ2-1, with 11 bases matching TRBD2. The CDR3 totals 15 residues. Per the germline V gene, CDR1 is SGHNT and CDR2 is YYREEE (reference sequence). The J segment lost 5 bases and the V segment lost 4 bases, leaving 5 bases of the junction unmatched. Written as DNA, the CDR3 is TGTGCCAGCAGCCGTAGCGGGGGGGAAGACAATGAGCAGTTCTTC. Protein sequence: CASSRSGGEDNEQFF.

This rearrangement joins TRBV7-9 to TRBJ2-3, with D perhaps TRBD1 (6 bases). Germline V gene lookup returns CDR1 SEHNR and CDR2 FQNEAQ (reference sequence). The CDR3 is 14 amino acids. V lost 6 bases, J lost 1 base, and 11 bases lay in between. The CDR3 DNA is TGTGCCAGCAGTCGTGCAGGGGGCACAGATACGCAGTATTTT. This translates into CASSRAGGTDTQYF. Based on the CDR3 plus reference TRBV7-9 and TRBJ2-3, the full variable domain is DTGVSQNPRHKITKRGQNVTFRCDPISEHNRLYWYRQTLGQGPEFLTYFQNEAQLEKSRLLSDRFSAERPKGSFSTLEIQRTEQGDSAMYLCASSRAGGTDTQYFGPGTRLTVL.

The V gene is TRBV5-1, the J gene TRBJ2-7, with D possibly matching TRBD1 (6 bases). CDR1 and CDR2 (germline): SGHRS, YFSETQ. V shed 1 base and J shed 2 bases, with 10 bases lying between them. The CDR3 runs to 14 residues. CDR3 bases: TGCGCCAGCAGCTTGAACGAGGGGGCCTACGAGCAGTACTTC. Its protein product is CASSLNEGAYEQYF.

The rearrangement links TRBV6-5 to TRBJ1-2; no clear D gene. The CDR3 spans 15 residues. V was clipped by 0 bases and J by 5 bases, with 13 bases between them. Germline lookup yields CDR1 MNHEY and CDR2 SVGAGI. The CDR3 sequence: CASSYSMVRVYGYTF. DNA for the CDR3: TGTGCCAGCAGTTACTCGATGGTCAGAGTTTATGGCTACACCTTC.

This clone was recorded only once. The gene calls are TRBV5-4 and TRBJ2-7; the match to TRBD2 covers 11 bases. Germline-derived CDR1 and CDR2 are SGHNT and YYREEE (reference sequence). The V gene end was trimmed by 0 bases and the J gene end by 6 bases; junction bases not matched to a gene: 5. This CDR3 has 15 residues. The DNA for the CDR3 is TGTGCCAGCAGCTTGGGGGGACTAGCGGCGGGCGAGCAGTACTTC. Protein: CASSLGGLAAGEQYF.

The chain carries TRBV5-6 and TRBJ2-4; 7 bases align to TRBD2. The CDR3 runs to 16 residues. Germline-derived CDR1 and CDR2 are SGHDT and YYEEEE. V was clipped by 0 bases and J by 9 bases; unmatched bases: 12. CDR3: CASSLVGSGSSGIQYF. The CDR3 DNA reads TGTGCCAGCAGCTTGGTTGGTAGCGGGTCGTCGGGCATTCAGTACTTC.

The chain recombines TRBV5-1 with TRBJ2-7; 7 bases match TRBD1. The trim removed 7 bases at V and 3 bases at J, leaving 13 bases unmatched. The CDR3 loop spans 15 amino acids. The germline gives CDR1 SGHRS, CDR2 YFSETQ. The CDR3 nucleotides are TGCGCCAGCGGGGTAGGGACAGTAATAAACTACGAGCAGTACTTC. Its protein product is CASGVGTVINYEQYF.

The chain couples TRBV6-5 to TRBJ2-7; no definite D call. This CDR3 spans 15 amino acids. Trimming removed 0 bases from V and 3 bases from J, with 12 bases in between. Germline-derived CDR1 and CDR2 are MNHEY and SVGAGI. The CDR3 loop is CASSYSGYFGYEQYF. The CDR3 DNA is TGTGCCAGCAGTTACTCTGGCTATTTCGGCTACGAGCAGTACTTC.

CDR3 sequence: CASSSRTSGSNEQFF. Here the CDR3 DNA reads TGTGCCAGTAGTAGCCGGACTAGCGGGAGCAATGAGCAGTTCTTC. The rearrangement joins TRBV19 to TRBJ2-1, with 13 nucleotides matching TRBD2. CDR3 size: 15 residues. Losses at the gene ends were 4 bases for V and 6 bases for J; bases not matched to a gene: 3. In germline, CDR1 is LNHDA, CDR2 SQIVND (reference sequence).

The CDR3 DNA sequence: TGTGCCAGCACCTCGGGACTAGCTAAAGGGAAGCAGTTCTTC. Its protein product is CASTSGLAKGKQFF. J is TRBJ2-1 and V is TRBV5-4, with TRBD2 identical over 9 bases. CDR1 SGHNT and CDR2 YYREEE come from the germline V gene (reference sequence). The CDR3 covers 14 residues. The J segment lost 11 bases and the V segment lost 6 bases, leaving 12 bases of the junction unmatched.

The CDR3 spells CASMGRGGVNEKLFF. The CDR3 bases are TGTGCCAGCATGGGAAGGGGAGGAGTTAATGAAAAACTGTTTTTT. This chain joins TRBV6-5 and TRBJ1-4; TRBD1 might be the D (5 bases). This CDR3 contains 15 residues. V was cut by 7 bases and J by 4 bases, with 16 bases left in between. CDR1 MNHEY and CDR2 SVGAGI come from the germline V gene.

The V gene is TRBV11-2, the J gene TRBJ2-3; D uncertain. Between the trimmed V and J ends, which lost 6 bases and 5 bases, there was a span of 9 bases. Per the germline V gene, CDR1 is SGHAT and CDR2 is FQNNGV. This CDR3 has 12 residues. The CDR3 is CASSSRRDTQYF. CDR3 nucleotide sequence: TGTGCCAGCAGTTCTAGGAGAGATACGCAGTATTTT.

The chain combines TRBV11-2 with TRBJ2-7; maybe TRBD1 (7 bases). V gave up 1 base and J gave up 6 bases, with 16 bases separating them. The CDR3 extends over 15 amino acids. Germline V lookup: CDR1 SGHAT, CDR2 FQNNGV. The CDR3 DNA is TGTGCCAGCAGCTTAGTACCAGGGGGGATAGGCGAGCAGTACTTC. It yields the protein CASSLVPGGIGEQYF. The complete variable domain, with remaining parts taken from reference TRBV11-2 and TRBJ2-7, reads EAGVAQSPRYKIIEKRQSVAFWCNPISGHATLYWYQQILGQGPKLLIQFQNNGVVDDSQLPKDRFSAERLKGVDSTLKIQPAKLEDSAVYLCASSLVPGGIGEQYFGPGTRLTVT.

The chain's CDR3 is CASSKAGPDRGPAGGYGYTF. DNA of the CDR3: TGCGCCAGCAGCAAGGCAGGACCCGACAGGGGGCCCGCTGGCGGGTATGGCTACACCTTC. The V and J genes are TRBV5-1 and TRBJ1-2; 10 positions agree with TRBD1. The CDR3 totals 20 residues. Germline lookup yields CDR1 SGHRS and CDR2 YFSETQ. V shed 4 bases and J 5 bases; nucleotides not matched to a gene: 23.

CDR3 protein: CASSKGTSGREWDEQFF. In DNA, the CDR3 is TGCGCCAGCAGCAAGGGGACTAGCGGGCGAGAATGGGATGAGCAGTTCTTC. The chain joins TRBV5-1 to TRBJ2-1; 12 nucleotides agree with TRBD2. The CDR3 totals 17 residues. The junction had 13 bases not matched to a gene; V was cut back by 4 bases and J by 8 bases. CDR1 and CDR2 (germline): SGHRS, YFSETQ.

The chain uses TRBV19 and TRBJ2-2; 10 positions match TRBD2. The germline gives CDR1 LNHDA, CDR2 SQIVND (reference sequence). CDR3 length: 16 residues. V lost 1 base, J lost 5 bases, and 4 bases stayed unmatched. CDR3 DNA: TGTGCCAGTAGTATAGGGACTAGCGGAGGTACCGGGGAGCTGTTTTTT. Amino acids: CASSIGTSGGTGELFF.

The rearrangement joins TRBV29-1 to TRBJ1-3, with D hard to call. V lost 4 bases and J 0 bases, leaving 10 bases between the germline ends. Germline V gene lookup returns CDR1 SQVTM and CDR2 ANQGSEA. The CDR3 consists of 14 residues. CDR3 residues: CSVVASSSGNTIYF. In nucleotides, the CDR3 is TGCAGCGTTGTCGCCAGCAGCTCTGGAAACACCATATATTTT.

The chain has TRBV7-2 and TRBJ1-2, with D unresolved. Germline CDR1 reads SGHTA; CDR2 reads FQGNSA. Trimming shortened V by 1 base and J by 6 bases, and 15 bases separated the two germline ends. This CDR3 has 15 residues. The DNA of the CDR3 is TGTGCCAGCAGCTTAGTGGCCAGGAGAAGGGATGGCTACACCTTC. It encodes CASSLVARRRDGYTF.

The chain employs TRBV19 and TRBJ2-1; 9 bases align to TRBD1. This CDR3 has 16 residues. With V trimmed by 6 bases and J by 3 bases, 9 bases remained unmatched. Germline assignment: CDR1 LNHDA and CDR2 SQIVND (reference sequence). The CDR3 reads CASRTLGQGGYNEQFF. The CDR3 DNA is TGTGCCAGTAGAACCTTGGGACAGGGCGGCTACAATGAGCAGTTCTTC.

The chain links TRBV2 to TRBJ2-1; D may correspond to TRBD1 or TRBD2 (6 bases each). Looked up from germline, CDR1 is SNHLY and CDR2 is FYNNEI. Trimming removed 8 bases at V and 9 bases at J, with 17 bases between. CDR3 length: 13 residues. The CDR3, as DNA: TGTGCCAGCGGAGGGGGGTTCACTGGTGAGCAGTTCTTC. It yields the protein CASGGGFTGEQFF.

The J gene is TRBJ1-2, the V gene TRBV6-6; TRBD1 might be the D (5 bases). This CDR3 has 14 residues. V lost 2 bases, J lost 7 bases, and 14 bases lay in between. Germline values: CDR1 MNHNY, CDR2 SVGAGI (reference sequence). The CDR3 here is CASSYPGGLGGYTF. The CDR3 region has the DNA TGTGCCAGCAGTTACCCCGGGGGATTGGGTGGCTACACCTTC.

The DNA for the CDR3 is TGTGCCATCAGCGAGATCTGGTTAAATGAAGCTTTCTTT. It specifies CAISEIWLNEAFF. The V call is TRBV10-3, the J call TRBJ1-1; D remains ambiguous. Germline CDR1 is ENHRY and CDR2 is SYGVKD. V lost 6 bases, J lost 7 bases, and 15 bases lay in between. This CDR3 spans 13 amino acids.

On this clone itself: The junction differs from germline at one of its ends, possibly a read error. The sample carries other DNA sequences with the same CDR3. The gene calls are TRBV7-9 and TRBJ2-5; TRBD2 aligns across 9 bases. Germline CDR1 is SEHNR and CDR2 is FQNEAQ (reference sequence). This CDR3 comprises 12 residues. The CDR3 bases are TGTGCCAGCAGCCTAGCGGGGGAGACCCAGTACTTC. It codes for CASSLAGETQYF.